A selection of T cell receptor beta chains follows, all from one sample in a study of shared clonotypes between healthy human individuals. The table came from immunoSEQ multiplex PCR; TCRdb's copy has only in-frame clones and leaves some out. This sample has about a million clones; roughly 75% occur once, and the top ten carry roughly 1.5%. The material sequenced was memory CD4+ T cells sorted from blood. These receptors were obtained from a man between 18 and 29 years old in good health. CDR3s include the opening cysteine and the closing phenylalanine or tryptophan.

v_call: TRBV5-4
j_call: TRBJ2-7
cdr3_aa: CASSSGLAGAREQYF

v_call: TRBV11-2
j_call: TRBJ2-1
cdr3_aa: CASSPGTQEGDEQFF

v_call: TRBV5-1
j_call: TRBJ2-7
cdr3_aa: CASSLQGDETYEQYF

v_call: TRBV7-2
j_call: TRBJ1-3
cdr3_aa: CASSLVSGKDTIYF

v_call: TRBV7-5
j_call: TRBJ1-1
cdr3_aa: CARSLRPMEMNTEAFF

v_call: TRBV25-1
j_call: TRBJ1-6
cdr3_aa: CASSASKFSSYNSPLHF

v_call: TRBV5-4
j_call: TRBJ2-1
cdr3_aa: CASSPKDRGEQFF

v_call: TRBV18
j_call: TRBJ1-5
cdr3_aa: CASSPEGWGKQPQHF

v_call: TRBV5-4
j_call: TRBJ1-5
cdr3_aa: CASSIHGTGSVGNQPQHF

v_call: TRBV11-2
j_call: TRBJ2-1
cdr3_aa: CASSSRLAGVHEQFF

v_call: TRBV4-1
j_call: TRBJ2-2
cdr3_aa: CASSRPGQGFGELFF

v_call: TRBV5-1
j_call: TRBJ1-4
cdr3_aa: CASSSSSGQGYEKLFF

v_call: TRBV5-1
j_call: TRBJ1-4
cdr3_aa: CASSSGQGDEKLFF

v_call: TRBV27
j_call: TRBJ1-5
cdr3_aa: CASSSGTGPNQPQHF

v_call: TRBV9
j_call: TRBJ2-3
cdr3_aa: CASSPGLAGAADTQYF

v_call: TRBV6-1
j_call: TRBJ1-4
cdr3_aa: CASSDYGQGQEKLFF

v_call: TRBV30
j_call: TRBJ1-4
cdr3_aa: CAWRPPGTDNEKLFF

v_call: TRBV5-1
j_call: TRBJ1-6
cdr3_aa: CASSLSQGWNSPLHF

v_call: TRBV7-2
j_call: TRBJ1-2
cdr3_aa: CASSHGLSNYGYTF

v_call: TRBV10-3
j_call: TRBJ1-1
cdr3_aa: CAIGTGVDTEAFF

v_call: TRBV29-1
j_call: TRBJ1-1
cdr3_aa: CSVGQGGNTEAFF

v_call: TRBV7-2
j_call: TRBJ2-1
cdr3_aa: CASSSSSGSGYNEQFF

v_call: TRBV5-3
j_call: TRBJ1-5
cdr3_aa: CAAPQGSLAQHF

v_call: TRBV15
j_call: TRBJ2-1
cdr3_aa: CATSRDKRDEQFF

v_call: TRBV6-1
j_call: TRBJ1-1
cdr3_aa: CASHGRLVGTEAFF

v_call: TRBV2
j_call: TRBJ2-1
cdr3_aa: CASSEFGRLAEQFF

v_call: TRBV5-6
j_call: TRBJ1-6
cdr3_aa: CASSPDNYNSPLHF

v_call: TRBV7-3
j_call: TRBJ2-3
cdr3_aa: CASSQAATDTQYF

v_call: TRBV28
j_call: TRBJ1-2
cdr3_aa: CASLARDRANYGYTF

v_call: TRBV5-1
j_call: TRBJ2-2
cdr3_aa: CASSLTTGGTGELFF

v_call: TRBV19
j_call: TRBJ1-5
cdr3_aa: CASREAGSGNQPQHF

v_call: TRBV13
j_call: TRBJ1-1
cdr3_aa: CASSLSRETFF

v_call: TRBV5-1
j_call: TRBJ1-3
cdr3_aa: CASSLRDSVSISGNTIYF

v_call: TRBV2
j_call: TRBJ2-7
cdr3_aa: CASVGGGPYEQYF

v_call: TRBV5-1
j_call: TRBJ2-3
cdr3_aa: CASSPSRRDTQYF

v_call: TRBV7-2
j_call: TRBJ2-1
cdr3_aa: CASSQYGGAGNEQFF

v_call: TRBV28
j_call: TRBJ1-2
cdr3_aa: CASSLFGLYIF

v_call: TRBV7-2
j_call: TRBJ2-6
cdr3_aa: CASSLPQGSGANVLTF

v_call: TRBV11-2
j_call: TRBJ2-5
cdr3_aa: CASSQVYGGGETQYF

v_call: TRBV7-8
j_call: TRBJ1-5
cdr3_aa: CASSSLDRGFPQHF

v_call: TRBV10-2
j_call: TRBJ2-3
cdr3_aa: CASSHPALGGGTQYF

v_call: TRBV9
j_call: TRBJ2-3
cdr3_aa: CASSVGGQPTDTQYF